This TCR beta chain stems from a study of blood T cells in healthy people across ages. CDR1 is SGHTA, CDR2 FQGNSA, per germline. There are 12 residues in the CDR3. A second about 7 to 11 cycle PCR used barcoded and J-beta primers. There were at least 3 million CDR3-containing paired-end reads obtained from each sample. TCRdb re-analysed the 5' RACE reads in MiXCR, keeping a single row per CDR3 protein. The sample carries roughly 2 million distinct CDR3 sequences, 49% recorded once. This clonotype was counted a single time. The junction departs from germline at one end; a sequencing error may be responsible.

The sample consisted of blood. This receptor was obtained from a woman aged 40 to 49 in good health. This rearrangement joins TRBV7-2 to TRBJ1-2; D unresolved. The CDR3 spells CASSLSNDGYTF. Written as DNA, the CDR3 is TGTGCCAGCAGCTTAAGTAACGATGGCTACACCTTC.